Following are 27 T cell receptor beta chains from one sample sequenced in a study of blood T cell repertoires in COVID-19 (dated by TCRdb to about 2020). The protocol used for the library was the immunoSEQ multiplex PCR assay. Not all clones reach the TCRdb copy of this immuneACCESS table, which keeps in-frame sequences only. Checked studies attribute under half of the gap to unresolved V genes and leave the rest unexplained. Counted in this sample were more than 120,000 clones; over 75% of them appeared once. The ten largest account for more than 3% of the sample. The sequencing sample was made of PBMCs or T cells enriched from blood (not recorded which). The receptors were gathered from a man aged 45-65 years in a cohort exposed to, infected with or recovered from COVID-19 (not recorded which).

This clone was counted a few times. The chain carries TRBV28 and TRBJ2-7; no clear D gene. The V gene lost 3 bases and the J gene lost 2 bases, with 23 bases spanning the gap. Germline assignment: CDR1 MDHEN and CDR2 SYDVKM. This CDR3 comprises 18 residues. The CDR3 loop is CASSFSPTSEYRTYEQYF. In DNA form, the CDR3 reads TGTGCCAGCAGTTTTAGCCCGACGTCCGAATATCGTACCTACGAGCAGTACTTC.

The J gene is TRBJ2-5, the V gene TRBV7-3; tentatively, D is TRBD2 (5 bases). Trimming stripped 2 bases from V and 5 bases from J, with 12 bases between. There are 14 residues in the CDR3. Germline values: CDR1 SGHTA, CDR2 FQGTGA. CDR3 bases: TGTGCCAGCAGCTTACAATCTAGCCAGGAGACCCAGTACTTC. It yields the protein CASSLQSSQETQYF.

This clone was seen only a few times. The rearrangement joins TRBV7-3 to TRBJ2-5, with a weak D call TRBD1 (6 bases). The CDR3 contains 13 residues. The ends were cut back, 5 bases at V and 5 bases at J, with 12 bases in the middle. Per the germline V gene, CDR1 is SGHTA and CDR2 is FQGTGA. CDR3 coding DNA: TGTGCCAGCAGCCCCACCCAGGGGGAGACCCAGTACTTC. It translates to CASSPTQGETQYF. The full variable domain, in which reference TRBV7-3 and TRBJ2-5 provide the parts outside the CDR3, is GAGVSQTPSNKVTEKGKYVELRCDPISGHTALYWYRQSLGQGPEFLIYFQGTGAADDSGLPNDRFFAVRPEGSVSTLKIQRTERGDSAVYLCASSPTQGETQYFGPGTRLLVL.

CDR3 DNA sequence: TGTGCCGCCGGGACAGGGGAAACGGGGGCCTATGGCTACACCTTC. Its translation is CAAGTGETGAYGYTF. This chain links TRBV6-5 with TRBJ1-2; 10 bases line up with TRBD1. V shed 11 bases, J shed 4 bases, and the junction held 13 bases outside the gene matches. In germline, CDR1 is MNHEY, CDR2 SVGAGI. The CDR3 runs to 15 residues.

This clone has only a few counts. CDR3 sequence reads: CASSLSSGGTDTQYF. The CDR3 nucleotides are TGTGCCAGCAGCTTATCTAGCGGGGGCACAGATACGCAGTATTTT. The J gene is TRBJ2-3, the V gene TRBV7-2, with 9 positions matching TRBD2. Trimming cost V 2 bases and J 1 base; bases outside gene matches: 1. Germline assignment: CDR1 SGHTA and CDR2 FQGNSA. There are 15 residues in the CDR3.

The CDR3 nucleotides read TGTGCCACCGGCACTACTCCCCGAAACACCATATATTTT. As protein: CATGTTPRNTIYF. The chain combines TRBV15 with TRBJ1-3; D remains ambiguous. Germline V CDR1 and CDR2: LNHNV, YYDKDF (reference sequence). Trimming pared 8 bases from V and 5 bases from J, leaving 13 bases between. This CDR3 has 13 amino acids.

The V call is TRBV7-9, the J call TRBJ1-5; D gene unclear. The CDR3 has 15 residues. Germline V gene sequence: CDR1 SEHNR, CDR2 FQNEAQ (reference sequence). V gave up 5 bases and J gave up 0 bases, with 11 bases separating them. The CDR3 nucleotides read TGTGCCAGCAGCCGGAGGCAATATAGCAATCAGCCCCAGCATTTT. Translated, it gives CASSRRQYSNQPQHF. Full variable domain (outside the CDR3, taken from reference TRBV7-9 and TRBJ1-5): DTGVSQNPRHKITKRGQNVTFRCDPISEHNRLYWYRQTLGQGPEFLTYFQNEAQLEKSRLLSDRFSAERPKGSFSTLEIQRTEQGDSAMYLCASSRRQYSNQPQHFGDGTRLSIL.

The rearrangement uses TRBV5-1 and TRBJ2-7, with 12 bases fitting TRBD2. Trimming at V came to 5 bases and at J to 1 base, leaving 10 bases not matched to a gene. The CDR3 consists of 17 residues. Germline CDR1 SGHRS, CDR2 YFSETQ. This chain's CDR3 is CASSSLASGRGSYEQYF. DNA of the CDR3: TGCGCCAGCAGTTCCCTAGCTAGCGGGAGGGGGTCCTACGAGCAGTACTTC.

The chain couples TRBV5-4 to TRBJ2-3, with D maybe TRBD1 (7 bases). Trimming removed 1 base from V and 2 bases from J, with 14 bases in between. The CDR3 has 16 amino acids. Germline V CDR1 and CDR2: SGHNT, YYREEE (reference sequence). The CDR3 here is CASSLKGGQITDTQYF. The CDR3 coding sequence is TGTGCCAGCAGCTTGAAGGGGGGACAGATCACAGATACGCAGTATTTT.

This chain uses TRBV30 with TRBJ2-7; tentatively, D is TRBD2 (6 bases). CDR1 and CDR2 (germline): GTSNPN, SVGIG (reference sequence). The CDR3 runs 12 residues. V gave up 0 bases and J gave up 6 bases, with 9 bases separating them. The CDR3 DNA reads TGTGCCTGGAGTGTACTGGGGGGCGAGCAGTACTTC. It codes for CAWSVLGGEQYF. Full variable domain (missing parts from reference TRBV30 and TRBJ2-7): SQTIHQWPATLVQPVGSPLSLECTVEGTSNPNLYWYRQAAGRGLQLLFYSVGIGQISSEVPQNLSASRPQDRQFILSSKKLLLSDSGFYLCAWSVLGGEQYFGPGTRLTVT.

The V gene is TRBV7-2, the J gene TRBJ2-5; the D gene is possibly TRBD2 (6 bases). With 2 bases removed from V and 6 bases from J, the gap between germline ends came to 13 bases. CDR1 and CDR2 (germline): SGHTA, FQGNSA. This CDR3 comprises 14 residues. The CDR3 DNA is TGTGCCAGCAGCTTAAGTGCGGGGATTAAGACCCAGTACTTC. It specifies CASSLSAGIKTQYF.

The chain is built from TRBV7-3 and TRBJ2-2, with D perhaps matching TRBD2 (5 bases). Trimming pared 5 bases from V and 3 bases from J, leaving 16 bases between. Germline values: CDR1 SGHTA, CDR2 FQGTGA. The CDR3 consists of 16 residues. CDR3 in DNA: TGTGCCAGCAGCCAATGGCGAGCGGAGTACACCGGGGAGCTGTTTTTT. It encodes CASSQWRAEYTGELFF.

Only a few counts were recorded for this clone. The V gene is TRBV10-3, the J gene TRBJ1-1, with TRBD1 matching 7 bases. Per the germline V gene, CDR1 is ENHRY and CDR2 is SYGVKD. The CDR3 length is 13 residues. Unmatched junction bases numbered 7, after V lost 6 bases and J lost 6 bases. CDR3 loop: CAIRGTVGAEAFF. CDR3 bases: TGTGCCATCAGGGGGACAGTAGGTGCTGAAGCTTTCTTT.

The chain recombines TRBV7-2 with TRBJ2-3; D possibly corresponds to TRBD2 (6 bases). V lost 2 bases to trimming and J lost 1 base, with 13 bases between them. Germline V CDR1 and CDR2: SGHTA, FQGNSA. CDR3 length: 16 amino acids. This chain's CDR3 is CASSLIRASGTDTQYF. The CDR3 nucleotides read TGTGCCAGCAGCTTAATCCGAGCTAGCGGCACAGATACGCAGTATTTT.

In regard to this clone: Other nucleotide sequences in the sample specify the same CDR3. V usage is TRBV13 and J usage is TRBJ1-3; weak D call: TRBD1 (6 bases). The V end lost 3 bases, the J end lost 2 bases, and 11 bases lay between the germline ends. Germline values: CDR1 PRHDT, CDR2 FYEKMQ (reference sequence). The CDR3 spans 15 residues. CDR3: CASSLLQGPGNTIYF. CDR3 sequence (DNA): TGTGCCAGCAGCTTGTTACAGGGACCTGGAAACACCATATATTTT.

The rearrangement links TRBV7-2 to TRBJ1-2, with D unclear. CDR3 length equals 12 residues. Germline V gene lookup returns CDR1 SGHTA and CDR2 FQGNSA. Trimming cost V 10 bases and J 5 bases, with 14 bases left between them. The CDR3 DNA reads as TGTGCCACCTCGGGAGGCACTTATGGCTACACCTTC. Translation gives CATSGGTYGYTF.

The rearrangement links TRBV7-2 to TRBJ2-7, with TRBD2 as a possible D gene (6 bases). V was cut by 11 bases and J by 0 bases, with 14 bases left in between. The CDR3 totals 13 residues. Germline loops: CDR1 SGHTA, CDR2 FQGNSA. The CDR3 bases are TGTGCCGGCTCTGGGGGGATCTCCTACGAGCAGTACTTC. Translating it yields CAGSGGISYEQYF.

V usage is TRBV9 and J usage is TRBJ2-7, with 9 nucleotides matching TRBD1. This CDR3 spans 15 amino acids. V gave up 4 bases and J gave up 4 bases; unmatched junction bases: 9. Germline V CDR1 and CDR2: SGDLS, YYNGEE. The CDR3: CASSPFRDRDYEQYF. Here the CDR3 DNA reads TGTGCCAGCAGCCCATTCCGGGACAGGGATTACGAGCAGTACTTC.

This clone has just a few counts. The genes are TRBV5-1 and TRBJ1-1; 7 bases line up with TRBD1. V was pared by 3 bases and J by 0 bases, with 8 bases of the junction left unmatched. The CDR3 runs 16 residues. The germline V gene encodes CDR1 SGHRS and CDR2 YFSETQ. The DNA for the CDR3 is TGCGCCAGCAGCTCTTTTCGACAGGGCTTGAACACTGAAGCTTTCTTT. Translation gives CASSSFRQGLNTEAFF.

This chain joins TRBV28 and TRBJ2-6; a weak D match, TRBD1 (6 bases). V was cut by 8 bases and J by 8 bases, with 13 bases left in between. This CDR3 contains 13 residues. Germline V gene data show CDR1 as MDHEN and CDR2 as SYDVKM. CDR3 amino acids: CASLQGNTNVLTF. The CDR3 coding sequence is TGTGCCAGCCTACAGGGAAACACCAACGTCCTGACTTTC.

The chain has TRBV29-1 and TRBJ2-7; 8 bases map to TRBD1. J lost 4 bases, V lost 7 bases, and 9 bases had no gene match. The germline V gene encodes CDR1 SQVTM and CDR2 ANQGSEA. The CDR3 consists of 13 residues. In DNA form, the CDR3 reads TGCAGCGCCCGGGACAGGTCTTCTTACGAGCAGTACTTC. It yields the protein CSARDRSSYEQYF.

The genes are TRBV7-9 and TRBJ1-1; D uncertain. Germline loops: CDR1 SEHNR, CDR2 FQNEAQ (reference sequence). This CDR3 is 12 amino acids long. Trimming took 6 bases from V and 4 from J, leaving 9 bases between them. The CDR3 nucleotides are TGTGCCAGCAGTGCTACCCGCACTGAAGCTTTCTTT. Protein sequence: CASSATRTEAFF.

The J gene is TRBJ2-7, the V gene TRBV18; perhaps TRBD1 as D (6 bases). CDR3 length: 14 residues. Between the trimmed V and J ends, which lost 0 bases and 2 bases, there was a span of 8 bases. Germline CDR1 reads KGHSH; CDR2 reads LQKENI. Here the CDR3 reads CASSPPDRTYEQYF. DNA for the CDR3: TGTGCCAGCTCACCACCGGACAGAACCTACGAGCAGTACTTC.

The V call is TRBV30, the J call TRBJ2-7, with 7 bases lining up with TRBD1. Unmatched junction bases numbered 9, after V lost 2 bases and J lost 5 bases. Germline V gene data show CDR1 as GTSNPN and CDR2 as SVGIG (reference sequence). The CDR3 consists of 14 residues. In DNA form, the CDR3 reads TGTGCCTGGAGTAGGAGGACAGGTTGGGACGAGCAGTACTTC. Translated: CAWSRRTGWDEQYF.

This sequence joins TRBV12-3 or TRBV12-4 and TRBJ2-7, with D unclear. V lost 1 base to trimming and J lost 5 bases, with 9 bases between them. This CDR3 contains 13 residues. For the CDR3, the DNA is TGTGCCAGCAGTTTAGGAGGATTTGACGAGCAGTACTTC. The encoded protein is CASSLGGFDEQYF.

The chain combines TRBV7-8 with TRBJ1-6; D uncertain. CDR1 and CDR2 from the germline V gene are SGHVS and FQNEAQ. Trimming shortened V by 2 bases and J by 7 bases, and 12 bases separated the two germline ends. This CDR3 comprises 15 residues. CDR3 sequence reads: CASSLRGIGNSPLHF. In DNA, the CDR3 is TGTGCCAGCAGCTTAAGAGGCATAGGAAATTCACCCCTCCACTTT.

The chain employs TRBV29-1 and TRBJ1-4, with D unresolved. The germline gives CDR1 SQVTM, CDR2 ANQGSEA. V was cut by 2 bases and J by 8 bases, with 9 bases left in between. The CDR3 has 12 amino acids. Written as DNA, the CDR3 is TGCAGCGTTGAAACCGCGCGGGAAAAACTGTTTTTT. Translated: CSVETAREKLFF.